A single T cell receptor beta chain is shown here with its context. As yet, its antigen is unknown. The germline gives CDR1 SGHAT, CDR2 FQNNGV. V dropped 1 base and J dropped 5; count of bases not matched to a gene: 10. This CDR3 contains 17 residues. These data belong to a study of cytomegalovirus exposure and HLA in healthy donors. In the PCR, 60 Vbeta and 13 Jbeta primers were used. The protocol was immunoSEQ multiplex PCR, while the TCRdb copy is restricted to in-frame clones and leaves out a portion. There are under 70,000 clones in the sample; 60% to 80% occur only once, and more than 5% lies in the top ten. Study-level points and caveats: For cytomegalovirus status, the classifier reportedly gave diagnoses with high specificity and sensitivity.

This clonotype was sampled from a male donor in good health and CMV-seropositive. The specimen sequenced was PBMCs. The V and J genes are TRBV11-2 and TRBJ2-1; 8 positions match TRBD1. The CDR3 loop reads CASSLVKRTGLHNEQFF. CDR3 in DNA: TGTGCCAGCAGCTTAGTCAAGAGGACAGGGTTGCACAATGAGCAGTTCTTC.